The clone carrying this TCR beta chain was picked up many times. Its cognate antigen is unknown. This specimen comes from a study of prognosis after radiotherapy for stage I lung cancer. About the study: Around twelve patients' tumors were adenocarcinoma, and roughly 7 patients' tumors were squamous cell carcinoma. Radiotherapy was SBRT in 3 to 5 fractions with a biologically effective dose of at least 100 Gy.

Two sampling time points were used, and about 5.6 milliliters of peripheral blood were drawn at each. Study conclusions and caveats: Unique TCR clones declined after stereotactic body radiation therapy, from a median 10,088 to 6,861.

CDR3 length equals 14 residues. The V end was cut by 7 bases, the J end by 6 bases, with 16 bases between. Germline V gene lookup returns CDR1 MNHNS and CDR2 SASEGT. Genomic DNA was subjected to two-round multiplex PCR for amplification of TCR beta CDR3. Primers were specific to each TRBV and TRBJ gene in first-round PCR. A single record per CDR3 protein comes from TCRdb applying MiXCR to the multiplex PCR reads. The table shows 50,000 to 75,000 distinct CDR3 sequences, with less than 30% occurring only once. This specimen was PBMCs, taken before or after stereotactic body radiation therapy (not recorded which). The V gene is TRBV6-1, the J gene TRBJ1-5; the D gene is possibly TRBD1 (5 bases). The TCR sequence derives from a donor of 50 years or more with non-small cell lung cancer. The CDR3 bases are TGTGCCAGCACTCCAGGGCCAGTCGGTCAGCCCCAGCATTTT. Its translation is CASTPGPVGQPQHF.